These 4 T cell receptor beta chains were all obtained from the same sample, sequenced in a study of T-cell memory formation after mild COVID-19. TCRdb reprocessed the 5' RACE reads via MiXCR and lists one record per CDR3 protein. The table shows 400,000 or so distinct CDR3 sequences, with roughly 20% occurring only once. Input material: PBMCs or a T cell subset sorted from them (not recorded which). Every receptor here comes from an adult woman who had mild COVID-19 (a few samples of this study predate the infection). Cell type and time point are not known.

V gene TRBV4-3 combines with J gene TRBJ1-1; the D gene is possibly TRBD1 (5 bases). The CDR3 loop spans 12 amino acids. Trimming removed 8 bases at V and 10 bases at J, with 17 bases between. Germline V gives CDR1 LGHNA, CDR2 YSLEER. The CDR3 sequence: CASRHWQGGAFF. The CDR3 DNA sequence: TGCGCCAGCCGACACTGGCAGGGAGGAGCTTTCTTT.

The V gene is TRBV12-3 or TRBV12-4, the J gene TRBJ2-1, with D possibly TRBD2 on 6 matching bases. The CDR3 runs to 18 residues. With 2 bases removed from V and 0 bases from J, the gap between germline ends came to 17 bases. In DNA, the CDR3 is TGTGCCAGCAGTTTATGGAATTCCGGGAGTATCTCCTACAATGAGCAGTTCTTC. As protein: CASSLWNSGSISYNEQFF.

The genes are TRBV7-3 and TRBJ2-1; 9 nucleotides line up with TRBD1. CDR1 is SGHTA, CDR2 FQGTGA, per germline. The length of the CDR3 is 15 residues. With 7 bases clipped from V and 6 bases from J, the junction kept 10 bases outside the gene matches. CDR3 sequence reads: CASTPRTGEGNEQFF. The CDR3, as DNA: TGTGCCAGCACCCCCCGGACAGGGGAGGGCAATGAGCAGTTCTTC.

This clonotype was counted a few times. The chain carries TRBV24-1 and TRBJ2-1; 8 nucleotides align to TRBD2. The CDR3 loop spans 14 amino acids. Germline CDR1 reads KGHDR; CDR2 reads SFDVKD. Trimming cost V 5 bases and J 1 base; bases outside gene matches: 0. The CDR3 here is CATSVAGSYNEQFF. The CDR3 DNA reads TGTGCCACCAGTGTAGCGGGGTCCTACAATGAGCAGTTCTTC.